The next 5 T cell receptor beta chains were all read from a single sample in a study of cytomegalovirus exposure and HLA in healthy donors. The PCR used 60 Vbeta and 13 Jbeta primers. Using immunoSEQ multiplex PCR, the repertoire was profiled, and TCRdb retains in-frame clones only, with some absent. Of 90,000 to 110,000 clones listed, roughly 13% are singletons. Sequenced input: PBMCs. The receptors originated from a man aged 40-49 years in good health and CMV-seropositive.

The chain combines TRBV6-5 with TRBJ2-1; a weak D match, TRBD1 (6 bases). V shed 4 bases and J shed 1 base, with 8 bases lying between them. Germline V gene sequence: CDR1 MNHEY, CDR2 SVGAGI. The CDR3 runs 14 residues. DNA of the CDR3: TGTGCCAGCAGTTCACAGGGATCCTACAATGAGCAGTTCTTC. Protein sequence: CASSSQGSYNEQFF.

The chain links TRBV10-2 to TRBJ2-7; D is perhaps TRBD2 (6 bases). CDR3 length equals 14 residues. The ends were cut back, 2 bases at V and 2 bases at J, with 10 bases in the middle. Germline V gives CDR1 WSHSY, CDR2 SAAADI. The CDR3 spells CASSEGGATYEQYF. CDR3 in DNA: TGCGCCAGCAGTGAGGGCGGGGCGACCTACGAGCAGTACTTC.

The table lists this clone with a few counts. This CDR3 is CAIRVTGGVEGNEQFF. For the CDR3, the DNA is TGTGCCATCAGGGTGACAGGGGGTGTTGAGGGGAATGAGCAGTTCTTC. The chain has TRBV10-3 and TRBJ2-1, with 9 positions matching TRBD1. The CDR3 length is 16 residues. Trimming removed 6 bases from V and 7 bases from J; junction bases left unmatched: 13. Germline lookup yields CDR1 ENHRY and CDR2 SYGVKD.

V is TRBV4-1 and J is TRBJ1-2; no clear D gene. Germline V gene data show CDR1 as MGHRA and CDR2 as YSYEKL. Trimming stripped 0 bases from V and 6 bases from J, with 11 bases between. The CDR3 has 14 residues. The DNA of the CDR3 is TGCGCCAGCAGCCAAGAAAGTCAGGATAATGGCTACACCTTC. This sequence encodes CASSQESQDNGYTF.

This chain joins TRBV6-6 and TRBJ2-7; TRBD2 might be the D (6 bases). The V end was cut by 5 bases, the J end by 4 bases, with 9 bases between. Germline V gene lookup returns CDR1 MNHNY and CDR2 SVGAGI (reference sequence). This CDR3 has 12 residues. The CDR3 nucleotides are TGTGCCAGCAGTCCCCGGGAGTACGAGCAGTACTTC. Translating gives CASSPREYEQYF.